The source of this T cell receptor (beta chain) is a study of OX40 agonist ivuxolimab in advanced cancers. For the study at large: At 82.7% male, the cohort had a mean age of 60 years, ranging from about 23 to 79. Study results and caveats: The antigens recognized by the expanded peripheral T cells, that is their antigen specificity, were not determined.

As concerns this clone: Its matching antigen is unknown.

Sampled blood was obtained at baseline, cycle 4 day 1, and cycle 7 day 1. V lost 6 bases, J lost 5 bases, and 16 bases lay in between. The CDR3 consists of 14 residues. The germline gives CDR1 ENHRY, CDR2 SYGVKD. Libraries were prepared by immunoSEQ multiplex PCR; TCRdb keeps only in-frame clonotypes and omits some of them. The data hold under 85,000 clones, with approximately 85% observed a single time. The V gene is TRBV10-3, the J gene TRBJ2-5; D is ambiguous. The sample consisted of CD4+ or CD8+ T cells sorted from blood, taken in a trial of the OX40 agonist ivuxolimab. The clonotype originates from an adult with an advanced solid tumor such as melanoma, head and neck, liver or kidney cancer. The CDR3 DNA is TGTGCCATCAGGGGCCCATCGGACCGGGAGACCCAGTACTTC. Its translation: CAIRGPSDRETQYF.